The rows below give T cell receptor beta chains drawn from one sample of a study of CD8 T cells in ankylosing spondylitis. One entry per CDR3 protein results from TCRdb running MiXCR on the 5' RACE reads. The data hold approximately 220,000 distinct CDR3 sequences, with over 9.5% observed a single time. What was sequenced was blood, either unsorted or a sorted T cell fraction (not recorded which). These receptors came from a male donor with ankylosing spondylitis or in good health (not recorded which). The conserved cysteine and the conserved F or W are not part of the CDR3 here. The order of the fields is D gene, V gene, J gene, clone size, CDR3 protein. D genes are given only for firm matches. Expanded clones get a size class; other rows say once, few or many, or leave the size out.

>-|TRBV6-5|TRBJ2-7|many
ASSYLTGQGYEQY
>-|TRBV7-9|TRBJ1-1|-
ASSELGGDTEAF
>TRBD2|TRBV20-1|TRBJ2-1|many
SARFPGLDNEQF
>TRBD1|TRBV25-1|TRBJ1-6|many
ASSDGQGNYNSPLH
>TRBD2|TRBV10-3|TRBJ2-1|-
AISPWGGGDYGEQF
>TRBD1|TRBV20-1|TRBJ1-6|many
SARDRQGMSNSPLH
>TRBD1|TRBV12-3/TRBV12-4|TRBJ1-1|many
ASSWTGKGAF
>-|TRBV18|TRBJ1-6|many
ASSSNSDPAYNSPLH
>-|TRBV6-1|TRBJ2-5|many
ASSQRFQETQY
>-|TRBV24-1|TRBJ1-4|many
ATSDPTGGENEKLF
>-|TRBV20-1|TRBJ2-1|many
SAGGDAWGNEQF
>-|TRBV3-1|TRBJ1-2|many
ASRPHRAGEGYT
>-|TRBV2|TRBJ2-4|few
ASTPGTNIQY
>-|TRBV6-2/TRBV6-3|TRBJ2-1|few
ASSYDWGVDEQF
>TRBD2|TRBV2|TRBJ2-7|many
ASQTSGGVREQY
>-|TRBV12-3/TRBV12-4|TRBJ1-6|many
ASSLGRENSPLH
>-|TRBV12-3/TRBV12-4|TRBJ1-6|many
ASSRVSPNSPLH
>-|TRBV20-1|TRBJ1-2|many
SAVSPRANYGYT
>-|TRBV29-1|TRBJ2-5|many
SVSERFQETQY
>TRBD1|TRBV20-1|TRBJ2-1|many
SAQDRGLYNEQF
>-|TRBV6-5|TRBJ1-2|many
ASSYSTGRMGGYT
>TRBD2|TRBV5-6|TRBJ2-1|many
ASSIRGTSGRGEQF
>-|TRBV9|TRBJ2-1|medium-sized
ASSGGLGGLYNEQF
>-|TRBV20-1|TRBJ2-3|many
SARGNTDTQY
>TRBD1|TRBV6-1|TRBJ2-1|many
ASTKGQGSLPSFNEQF
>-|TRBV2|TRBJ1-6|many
ASSVGGNNSPLH
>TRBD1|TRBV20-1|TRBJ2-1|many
SARGDRGYEQF
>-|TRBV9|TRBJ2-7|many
ASSVGQANYEQY
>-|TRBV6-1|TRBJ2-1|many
ASSDSWVDGYNEQF
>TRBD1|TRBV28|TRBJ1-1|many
ASSLRQGYTEAF
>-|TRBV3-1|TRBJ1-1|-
ASSQGIGRVSTEAF
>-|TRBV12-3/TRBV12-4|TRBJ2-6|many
ASTRTGGTGANVLT
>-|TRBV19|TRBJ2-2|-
ASSISSDASNTGELF
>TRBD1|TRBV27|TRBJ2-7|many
ASSSKLHGTGADEQY
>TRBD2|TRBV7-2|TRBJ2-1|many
ASSLAGLADYNEQF
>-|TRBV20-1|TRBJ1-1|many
SARDRLGGAWTEAF
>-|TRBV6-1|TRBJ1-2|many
ASADSRSYGYT
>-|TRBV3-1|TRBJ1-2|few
ASSHLLHTRTNYGYT
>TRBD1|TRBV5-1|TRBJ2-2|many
ASSFFGDSRNTGELF
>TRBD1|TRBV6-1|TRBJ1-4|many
ASSRTTGREEKLF
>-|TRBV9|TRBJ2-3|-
ASSVQPQVTDTQY
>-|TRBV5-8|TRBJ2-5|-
ASSNTFGQYQETQY
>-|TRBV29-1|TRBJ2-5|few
SSGGSFQETQY
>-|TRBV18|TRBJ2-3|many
ASSSGPSWDTQY
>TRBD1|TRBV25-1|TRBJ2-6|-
ASTRQGSSGANVLT
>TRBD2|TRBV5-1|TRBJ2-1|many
ASSFTGGSGNEQF
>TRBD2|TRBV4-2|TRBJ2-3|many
ASSQEERGTNTDTQY
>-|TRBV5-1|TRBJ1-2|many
ASSLGRPMDYGYT
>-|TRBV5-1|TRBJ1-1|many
ASSFQTGNTEAF
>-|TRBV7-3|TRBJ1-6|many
ASRLGGSDSPLH
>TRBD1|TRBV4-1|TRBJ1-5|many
ASSQEPRGQGWQPQH
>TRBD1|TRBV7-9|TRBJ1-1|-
ASSLDSGQGAAF
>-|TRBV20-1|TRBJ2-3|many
SAKIGSTDTQY
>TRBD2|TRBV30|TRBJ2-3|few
AWMNSGTSGVTDTQY
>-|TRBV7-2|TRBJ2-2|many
ASSLGRVTGELF
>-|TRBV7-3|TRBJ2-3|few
ASSLGLLDTQY
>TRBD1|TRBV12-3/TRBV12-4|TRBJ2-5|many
ASSSSQGAETQY
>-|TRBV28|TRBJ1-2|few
ASRSQGNYGYT
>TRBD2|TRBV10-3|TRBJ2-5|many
AIGGEQETQY